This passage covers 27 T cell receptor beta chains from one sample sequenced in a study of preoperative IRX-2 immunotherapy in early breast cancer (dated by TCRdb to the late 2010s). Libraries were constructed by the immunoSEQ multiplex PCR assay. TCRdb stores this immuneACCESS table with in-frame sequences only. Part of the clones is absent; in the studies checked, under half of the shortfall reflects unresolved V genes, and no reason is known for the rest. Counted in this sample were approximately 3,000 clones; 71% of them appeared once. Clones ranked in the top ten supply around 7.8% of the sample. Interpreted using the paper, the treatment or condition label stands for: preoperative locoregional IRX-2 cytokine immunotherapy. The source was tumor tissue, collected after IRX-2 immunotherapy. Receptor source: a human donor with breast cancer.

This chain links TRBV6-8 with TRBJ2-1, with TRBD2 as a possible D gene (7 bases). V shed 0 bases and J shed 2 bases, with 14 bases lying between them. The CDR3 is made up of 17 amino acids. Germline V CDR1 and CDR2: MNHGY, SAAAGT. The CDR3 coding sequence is TGTGCCAGCAGTTACTCACCGGGGGGCGCTGCCTACAATGAGCAGTTCTTC. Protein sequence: CASSYSPGGAAYNEQFF.

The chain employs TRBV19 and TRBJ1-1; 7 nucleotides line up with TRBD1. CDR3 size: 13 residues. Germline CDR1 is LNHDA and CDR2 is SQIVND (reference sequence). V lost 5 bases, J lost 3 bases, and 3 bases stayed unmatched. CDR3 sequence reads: CASSVQGDTEAFF. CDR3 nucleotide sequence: TGTGCCAGTAGTGTTCAGGGGGACACTGAAGCTTTCTTT.

This chain's CDR3 is CASRTGGGGDTQYF. In nucleotides, the CDR3 is TGTGCCAGCAGGACAGGGGGAGGTGGGGATACGCAGTATTTT. The V call is TRBV6-8, the J call TRBJ2-3; 9 bases line up with TRBD1. With 6 bases clipped from V and 6 bases from J, the junction kept 7 bases outside the gene matches. Germline CDR1 and CDR2: MNHGY and SAAAGT. This CDR3 region has 14 residues.

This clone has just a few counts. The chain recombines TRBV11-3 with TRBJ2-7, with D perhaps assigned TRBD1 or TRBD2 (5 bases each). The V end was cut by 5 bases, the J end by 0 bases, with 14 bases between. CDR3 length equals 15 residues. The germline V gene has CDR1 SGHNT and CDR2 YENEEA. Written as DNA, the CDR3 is TGTGCCAGCAGCCCCGAGGGGTCCTCCTCCTACGAGCAGTACTTC. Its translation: CASSPEGSSSYEQYF.

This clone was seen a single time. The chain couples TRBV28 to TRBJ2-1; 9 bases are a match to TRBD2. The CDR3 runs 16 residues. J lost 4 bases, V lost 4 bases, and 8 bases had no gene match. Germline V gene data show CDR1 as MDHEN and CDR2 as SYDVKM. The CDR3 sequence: CASSYRSGGLYNEQFF. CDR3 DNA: TGTGCCAGCAGTTACCGAAGCGGGGGGCTTTACAATGAGCAGTTCTTC.

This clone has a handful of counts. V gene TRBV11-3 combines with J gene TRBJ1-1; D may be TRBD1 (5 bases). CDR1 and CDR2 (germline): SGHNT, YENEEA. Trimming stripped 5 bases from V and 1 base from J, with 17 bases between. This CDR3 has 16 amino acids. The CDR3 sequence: CASSQQIGGTNTEAFF. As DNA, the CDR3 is TGTGCCAGCAGCCAGCAAATTGGGGGGACGAACACTGAAGCTTTCTTT. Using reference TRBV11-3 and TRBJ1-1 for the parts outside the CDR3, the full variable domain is EAGVVQSPRYKIIEKKQPVAFWCNPISGHNTLYWYLQNLGQGPELLIRYENEEAVDDSQLPKDRFSAERLKGVDSTLKIQPAELGDSAVYLCASSQQIGGTNTEAFFGQGTRLTVV.

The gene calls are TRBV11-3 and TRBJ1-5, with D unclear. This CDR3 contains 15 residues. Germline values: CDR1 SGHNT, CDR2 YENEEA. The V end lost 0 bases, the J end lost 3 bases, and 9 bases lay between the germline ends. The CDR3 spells CASSLEAGSNQPQHF. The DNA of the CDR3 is TGTGCCAGCAGCTTAGAGGCGGGGTCCAATCAGCCCCAGCATTTT.

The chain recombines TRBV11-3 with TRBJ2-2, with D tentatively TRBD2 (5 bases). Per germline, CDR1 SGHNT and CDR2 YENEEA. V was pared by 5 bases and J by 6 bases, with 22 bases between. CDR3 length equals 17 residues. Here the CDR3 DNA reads TGTGCCAGCAGCCAAGTGGGAAGGGAGTTGTTGGCCGGGGAGCTGTTTTTT. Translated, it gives CASSQVGRELLAGELFF.

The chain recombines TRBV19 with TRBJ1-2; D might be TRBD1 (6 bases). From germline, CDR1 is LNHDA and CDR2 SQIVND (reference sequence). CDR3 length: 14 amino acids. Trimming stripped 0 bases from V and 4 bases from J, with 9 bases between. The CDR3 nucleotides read TGTGCCAGTAGTATAGATCGGACAGCCTATGGCTACACCTTC. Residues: CASSIDRTAYGYTF.

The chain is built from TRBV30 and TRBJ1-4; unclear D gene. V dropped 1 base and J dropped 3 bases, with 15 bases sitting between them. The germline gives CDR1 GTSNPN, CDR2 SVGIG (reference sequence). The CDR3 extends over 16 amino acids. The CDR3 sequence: CAWSASRVRANEKLFF. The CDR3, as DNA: TGTGCCTGGAGTGCATCTCGGGTGCGGGCTAATGAAAAACTGTTTTTT.

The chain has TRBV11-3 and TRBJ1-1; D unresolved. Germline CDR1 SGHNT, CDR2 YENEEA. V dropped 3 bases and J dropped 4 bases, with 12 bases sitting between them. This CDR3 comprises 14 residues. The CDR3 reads CASSLPHLGTEAFF. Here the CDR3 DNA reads TGTGCCAGCAGCTTGCCACACTTGGGCACTGAAGCTTTCTTT.

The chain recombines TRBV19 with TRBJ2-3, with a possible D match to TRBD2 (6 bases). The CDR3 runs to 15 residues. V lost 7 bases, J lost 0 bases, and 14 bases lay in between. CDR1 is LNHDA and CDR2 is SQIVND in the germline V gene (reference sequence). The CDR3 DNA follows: TGTGCCAGTAACTCCCTTAGCGGAAGCACAGATACGCAGTATTTT. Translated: CASNSLSGSTDTQYF.

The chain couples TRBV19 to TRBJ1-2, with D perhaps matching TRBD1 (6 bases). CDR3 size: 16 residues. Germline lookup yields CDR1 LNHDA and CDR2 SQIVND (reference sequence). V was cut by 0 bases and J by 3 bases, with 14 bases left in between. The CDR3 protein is CASSIDRTAGDYGYTF. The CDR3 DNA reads TGTGCCAGTAGTATAGATAGGACAGCGGGTGACTATGGCTACACCTTC.

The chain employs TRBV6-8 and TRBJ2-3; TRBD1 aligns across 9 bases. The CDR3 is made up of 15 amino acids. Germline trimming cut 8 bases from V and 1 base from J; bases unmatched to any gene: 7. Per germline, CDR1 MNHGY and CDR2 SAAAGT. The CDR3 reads CASAPGDRGTDTQYF. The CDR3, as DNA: TGTGCCAGCGCCCCGGGGGACAGGGGCACAGATACGCAGTATTTT.

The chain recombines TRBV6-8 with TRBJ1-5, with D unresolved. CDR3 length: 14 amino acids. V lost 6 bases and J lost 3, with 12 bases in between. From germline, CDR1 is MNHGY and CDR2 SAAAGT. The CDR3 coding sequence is TGTGCCAGCAGCCACGCCCGGGACAATCAGCCCCAGCATTTT. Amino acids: CASSHARDNQPQHF.

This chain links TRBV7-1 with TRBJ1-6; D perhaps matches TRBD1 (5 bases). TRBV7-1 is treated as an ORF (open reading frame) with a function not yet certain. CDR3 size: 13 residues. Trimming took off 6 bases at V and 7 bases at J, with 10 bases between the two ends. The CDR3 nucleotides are TGTGCCAGCAGGACAGCCTCAAATTCACCCCTCCACTTT. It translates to CASRTASNSPLHF.

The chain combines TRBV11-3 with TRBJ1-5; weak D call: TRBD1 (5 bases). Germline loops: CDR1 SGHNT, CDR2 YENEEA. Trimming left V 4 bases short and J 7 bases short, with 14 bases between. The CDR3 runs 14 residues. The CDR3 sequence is CASSWGGGNQPQHF. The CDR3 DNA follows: TGTGCCAGCAGCTGGGGGGGAGGTAACCAGCCCCAGCATTTT.

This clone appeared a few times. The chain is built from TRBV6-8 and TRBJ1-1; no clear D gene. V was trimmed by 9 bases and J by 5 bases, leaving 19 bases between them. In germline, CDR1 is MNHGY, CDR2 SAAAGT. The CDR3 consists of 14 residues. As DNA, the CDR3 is TGTGCCAGAGGAAGGGAGGTTCCGGGTACTGAAGCTTTCTTT. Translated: CARGREVPGTEAFF.

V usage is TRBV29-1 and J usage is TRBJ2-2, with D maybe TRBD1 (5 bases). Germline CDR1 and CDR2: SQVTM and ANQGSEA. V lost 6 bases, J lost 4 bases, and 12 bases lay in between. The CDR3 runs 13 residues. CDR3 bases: TGCAGCGTAATCCAGGGCCGCACCGGGGAGCTGTTTTTT. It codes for CSVIQGRTGELFF.

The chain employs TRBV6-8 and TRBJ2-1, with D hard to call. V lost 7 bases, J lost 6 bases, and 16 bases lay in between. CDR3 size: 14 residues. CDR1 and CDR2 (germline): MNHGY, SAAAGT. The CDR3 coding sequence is TGTGCCAGCAATTGGGTCAACGGCCCCAATGAGCAGTTCTTC. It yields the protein CASNWVNGPNEQFF.

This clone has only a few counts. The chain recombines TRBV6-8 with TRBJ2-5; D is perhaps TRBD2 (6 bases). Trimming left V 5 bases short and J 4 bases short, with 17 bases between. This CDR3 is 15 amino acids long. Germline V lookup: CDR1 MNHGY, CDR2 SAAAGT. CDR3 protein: CASSLNTGEAETQYF. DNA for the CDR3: TGTGCCAGCAGTCTCAATACGGGGGAGGCAGAGACCCAGTACTTC.

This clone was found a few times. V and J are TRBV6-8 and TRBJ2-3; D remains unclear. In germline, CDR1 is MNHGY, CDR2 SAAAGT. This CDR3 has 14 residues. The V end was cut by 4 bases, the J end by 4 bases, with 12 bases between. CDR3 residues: CASSSDQSADTQYF. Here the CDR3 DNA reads TGTGCCAGCAGTTCCGACCAATCCGCAGATACGCAGTATTTT.

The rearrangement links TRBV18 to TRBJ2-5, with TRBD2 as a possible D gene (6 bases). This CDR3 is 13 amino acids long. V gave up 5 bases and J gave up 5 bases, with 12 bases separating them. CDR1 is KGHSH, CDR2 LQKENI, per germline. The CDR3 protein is CASSSGGSETQYF. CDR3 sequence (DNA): TGTGCCAGCTCATCAGGAGGGTCGGAGACCCAGTACTTC.

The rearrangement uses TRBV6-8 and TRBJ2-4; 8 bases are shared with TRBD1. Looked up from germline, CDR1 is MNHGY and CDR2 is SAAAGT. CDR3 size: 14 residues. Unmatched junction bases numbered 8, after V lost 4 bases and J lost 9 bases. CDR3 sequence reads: CASSSYRTGSIQYF. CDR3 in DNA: TGTGCCAGCAGTTCCTACAGGACAGGGAGCATTCAGTACTTC.

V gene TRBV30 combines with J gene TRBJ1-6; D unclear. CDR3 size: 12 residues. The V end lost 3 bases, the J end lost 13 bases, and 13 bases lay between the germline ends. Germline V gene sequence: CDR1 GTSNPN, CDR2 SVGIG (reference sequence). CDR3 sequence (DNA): TGTGCCTGGAGGCAACCCCGGGAGCCCCTCCACTTT. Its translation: CAWRQPREPLHF.

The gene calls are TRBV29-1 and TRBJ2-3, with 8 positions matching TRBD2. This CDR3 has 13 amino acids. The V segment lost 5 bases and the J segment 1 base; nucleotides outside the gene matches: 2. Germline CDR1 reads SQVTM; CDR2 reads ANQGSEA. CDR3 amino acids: CSVRRGGTDTQYF. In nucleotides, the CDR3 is TGCAGCGTTCGGCGGGGGGGCACAGATACGCAGTATTTT.

This CDR3 reads CASSRGTGLAKNIQYF. The CDR3 DNA reads TGTGCCAGTAGTCGGGGGACAGGGCTAGCCAAAAACATTCAGTACTTC. The chain recombines TRBV19 with TRBJ2-4; 9 positions match TRBD1. The germline gives CDR1 LNHDA, CDR2 SQIVND (reference sequence). The J segment lost 0 bases and the V segment lost 5 bases, leaving 5 bases of the junction unmatched. The CDR3 is 16 residues long.